Sequencing of this TCR beta chain was carried out in a study of cytomegalovirus exposure and HLA in healthy donors. PCR used 60 Vbeta primers and 13 Jbeta primers. Measured with immunoSEQ multiplex PCR; TCRdb has only the in-frame clones, and not every one. The sample lists more than 50,000 clones, approximately 71% occurring once. This clone was counted between two and nine times. Losses at the gene ends were 2 bases for V and 4 bases for J; bases not matched to a gene: 7. The CDR3 runs to 16 residues. CDR1 and CDR2 from the germline V gene are WNHNN and SYGVQD (reference sequence). The V and J genes are TRBV10-1 and TRBJ2-3, with 9 bases matching TRBD2. The sequence was obtained from a woman between 35 and 50 years old in good health and CMV-seropositive. Source material: PBMCs. CDR3 loop: CASSERAAGGPDTQYF. CDR3 nucleotides: TGCGCCAGCAGTGAGAGGGCGGCGGGGGGGCCAGATACGCAGTATTTT.